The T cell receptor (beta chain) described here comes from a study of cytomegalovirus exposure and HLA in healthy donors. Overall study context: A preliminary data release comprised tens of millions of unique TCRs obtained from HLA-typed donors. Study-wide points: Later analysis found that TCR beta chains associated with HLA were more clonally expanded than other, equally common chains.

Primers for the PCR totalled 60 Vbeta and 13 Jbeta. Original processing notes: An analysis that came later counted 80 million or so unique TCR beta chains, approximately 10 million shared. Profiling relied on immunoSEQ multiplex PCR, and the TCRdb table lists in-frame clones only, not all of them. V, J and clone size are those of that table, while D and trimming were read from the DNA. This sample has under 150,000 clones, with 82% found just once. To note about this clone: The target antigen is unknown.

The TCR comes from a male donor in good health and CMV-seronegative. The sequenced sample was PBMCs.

CDR3 coding DNA: TGTGCCAGCAGTGTTGGAGAGACCTATGGCTACACCTTC. It yields the protein CASSVGETYGYTF. The chain has TRBV6-1 and TRBJ1-2; no clear D. CDR1 and CDR2 from the germline V gene are MNHNS and SASEGT. This CDR3 spans 13 amino acids. Trimming stripped 4 bases from V and 4 bases from J, with 10 bases between.